Following are 29 T cell receptor beta chains from one sample sequenced in a study of tumor-infiltrating lymphocytes in localized non-small cell lung cancer. Repertoires were generated with immunoSEQ multiplex PCR, while TCRdb's copy carries only in-frame clones and drops some. The sample consists of 9,300 or so clones, about 70% of them appearing once. The sample comprised lung tumor tissue. The receptors derive from a human donor with non-small cell lung cancer.

This clone was recorded a few times. This chain links TRBV7-2 with TRBJ1-1, with D unclear. Germline CDR1 reads SGHTA; CDR2 reads FQGNSA. V lost 5 bases to trimming and J lost 0 bases, with 10 bases between them. The CDR3 spans 14 residues. The CDR3 DNA follows: TGTGCCAGCAGCCCCCAAGGAATGAACACTGAAGCTTTCTTT. Residues: CASSPQGMNTEAFF.

This rearrangement joins TRBV5-1 to TRBJ1-2; no definite D call. Germline-derived CDR1 and CDR2 are SGHRS and YFSETQ. V dropped 4 bases and J dropped 1 base, with 20 bases sitting between them. The CDR3 extends over 17 amino acids. The CDR3 loop is CASSVILTPSRNYGYTF. CDR3 DNA sequence: TGCGCCAGCAGCGTGATACTTACACCCTCGCGTAACTATGGCTACACCTTC.

This clone was seen more than once but under ten times. The chain has TRBV6-6 and TRBJ1-4; D not certain. V shed 6 bases and J shed 4 bases, with 3 bases lying between them. CDR3 length equals 11 residues. CDR1 is MNHNY and CDR2 is SVGAGI in the germline V gene (reference sequence). CDR3 DNA: TGTGCCAGCAGAGGTAATGAAAAACTGTTTTTT. As protein: CASRGNEKLFF.

This clone occurred a few times. The chain couples TRBV29-1 to TRBJ2-5; D might be TRBD1 (6 bases). The CDR3 runs to 12 residues. V lost 5 bases, J lost 5 bases, and 12 bases lay in between. CDR1 and CDR2 (germline): SQVTM, ANQGSEA. The CDR3 bases are TGCAGCGTTACGGGGCAGGGGGAGACCCAGTACTTC. Translation gives CSVTGQGETQYF.

This chain uses TRBV10-1 with TRBJ2-5; D could derive from TRBD1 or TRBD2 (5 bases each). V was trimmed by 6 bases and J by 1 base, leaving 12 bases between them. This CDR3 region has 14 residues. The germline CDR1 and CDR2 sequences are WNHNN and SYGVQD (reference sequence). This CDR3 is CASSPVGRQETQYF. For the CDR3, the DNA is TGCGCCAGCAGCCCTGTGGGACGCCAAGAGACCCAGTACTTC.

This clone was counted only a few times. DNA of the CDR3: TGCAGCGTCCACCGCCCCGGAGACAGGAGCTACAATGAGCAGTTCTTC. This codes for CSVHRPGDRSYNEQFF. The chain combines TRBV29-1 with TRBJ2-1, with a weak D call TRBD1 (6 bases). CDR1 SQVTM and CDR2 ANQGSEA come from the germline V gene. CDR3 length equals 16 residues. V lost 6 bases to trimming and J lost 3 bases, with 21 bases between them.

This clone was found a few times. The chain links TRBV6-1 to TRBJ1-1, with a possible D match to TRBD1 (6 bases). This CDR3 has 16 amino acids. V shed 4 bases and J shed 1 base, with 16 bases lying between them. Per germline, CDR1 MNHNS and CDR2 SASEGT. The chain's CDR3 is CASSGSSTGRNTEAFF. For the CDR3, the DNA is TGTGCCAGCAGTGGGTCCTCGACAGGCAGGAACACTGAAGCTTTCTTT.

With respect to this clone: This sample also contains other DNA sequences that code for the same CDR3. The chain combines TRBV2 with TRBJ2-5; D might be TRBD1 (6 bases). The V and J ends lost 3 bases and 5 bases respectively, with 10 bases between them. The CDR3 runs 13 residues. Germline CDR1 and CDR2: SNHLY and FYNNEI. The CDR3 nucleotides are TGTGCCAGCAGTGAGGGGGCTGGTGAGACCCAGTACTTC. The encoded protein is CASSEGAGETQYF.

The CDR3 protein is CASSLAGAYQETQYF. CDR3 coding DNA: TGTGCCAGCAGCTTGGCGGGGGCGTACCAAGAGACCCAGTACTTC. J is TRBJ2-5 and V is TRBV5-4; D could derive from TRBD1 or TRBD2 (6 bases each). The V end was cut by 0 bases, the J end by 0 bases, with 9 bases between. CDR1 is SGHNT and CDR2 is YYREEE in the germline V gene (reference sequence). The CDR3 spans 15 residues.

The J gene is TRBJ2-7, the V gene TRBV7-8, with D uncertain. This CDR3 is built from 15 residues. V was pared by 5 bases and J by 3 bases, with 17 bases between. Germline V CDR1 and CDR2: SGHVS, FQNEAQ. CDR3 DNA sequence: TGTGCCAGCAGCCCTCAGGTAGGGTTGAGCTACGAGCAGTACTTC. Amino acid sequence: CASSPQVGLSYEQYF. Full variable domain (missing parts from reference TRBV7-8 and TRBJ2-7): GAGVSQSPRYKVAKRGQDVALRCDPISGHVSLFWYQQALGQGPEFLTYFQNEAQLDKSGLPSDRFFAERPEGSVSTLKIQRTQQEDSAVYLCASSPQVGLSYEQYFGPGTRLTVT.

The rearrangement joins TRBV6-1 to TRBJ1-2; D gene uncertain. This CDR3 region has 15 residues. Trimming shortened V by 1 base and J by 4 bases, and 13 bases separated the two germline ends. In germline, CDR1 is MNHNS, CDR2 SASEGT. In nucleotides, the CDR3 is TGTGCCAGCAGTGAAGGATGGGCAGATACCTATGGCTACACCTTC. Translation: CASSEGWADTYGYTF.

The chain combines TRBV18 with TRBJ2-7; the D call may be TRBD1 or TRBD2 (5 bases each). The CDR3 spans 12 residues. V lost 3 bases to trimming and J lost 3 bases, with 6 bases between them. Per the germline V gene, CDR1 is KGHSH and CDR2 is LQKENI. The CDR3 coding sequence is TGTGCCAGCTCACCGGGGGACTACGAGCAGTACTTC. Translation: CASSPGDYEQYF.

The chain uses TRBV5-1 and TRBJ2-3; D call uncertain. This CDR3 has 12 amino acids. The germline gives CDR1 SGHRS, CDR2 YFSETQ. The V gene lost 4 bases and the J gene lost 3 bases, with 6 bases spanning the gap. CDR3 amino acids: CASSHRTDTQYF. The CDR3 nucleotides are TGCGCCAGCAGCCATAGAACAGATACGCAGTATTTT.

The chain carries TRBV30 and TRBJ1-1, with D perhaps matching TRBD1 (6 bases). Trimming pared 3 bases from V and 5 bases from J, leaving 10 bases between. From germline, CDR1 is GTSNPN and CDR2 SVGIG (reference sequence). The CDR3 length is 12 residues. The CDR3 sequence is CAWSDRFTEAFF. CDR3 coding DNA: TGTGCCTGGAGCGACAGGTTTACTGAAGCTTTCTTT.

The CDR3 sequence is CASRPGLGVSGYTF. For the CDR3, the DNA is TGTGCCAGCAGACCCGGTTTGGGGGTCTCTGGCTACACCTTC. The chain has TRBV2 and TRBJ1-2, with D possibly being TRBD1 (5 bases). The V end was cut by 6 bases, the J end by 7 bases, with 18 bases between. Per germline, CDR1 SNHLY and CDR2 FYNNEI. This CDR3 has 14 residues. The entire variable domain, with the rest obtained from reference TRBV2 and TRBJ1-2, is as follows: EPEVTQTPSHQVTQMGQEVILRCVPISNHLYFYWYRQILGQKVEFLVSFYNNEISEKSEIFDDQFSVERPDGSNFTLKIRSTKLEDSAMYFCASRPGLGVSGYTFGSGTRLTVV.

The rearrangement links TRBV18 to TRBJ2-2; no reliable D call. V was shortened by 1 base and J by 5 bases, with 11 bases between the two germline ends. Germline CDR1 is KGHSH and CDR2 is LQKENI. There are 15 residues in the CDR3. DNA for the CDR3: TGTGCCAGCTCACCACTAGCCGTGAATACCGGGGAGCTGTTTTTT. Protein product: CASSPLAVNTGELFF.

This clone has just a few counts. The chain carries TRBV2 and TRBJ2-7, with 12 nucleotides matching TRBD1. In germline, CDR1 is SNHLY, CDR2 FYNNEI. J was trimmed by 5 bases and V by 4 bases; bases with no gene match: 3. The CDR3 loop spans 14 amino acids. The CDR3 DNA follows: TGTGCCAGCAGTGGGGACAGGGGGCCCAACGAGCAGTACTTC. Its translation is CASSGDRGPNEQYF. The full variable domain, with the rest looked up from reference TRBV2 and TRBJ2-7, is EPEVTQTPSHQVTQMGQEVILRCVPISNHLYFYWYRQILGQKVEFLVSFYNNEISEKSEIFDDQFSVERPDGSNFTLKIRSTKLEDSAMYFCASSGDRGPNEQYFGPGTRLTVT.

V is TRBV30 and J is TRBJ2-2; tentatively, D is TRBD2 (6 bases). Trimming shortened V by 2 bases and J by 7 bases, and 14 bases separated the two germline ends. CDR3 size: 14 residues. The V gene's germline CDR1 is GTSNPN and CDR2 SVGIG (reference sequence). In DNA form, the CDR3 reads TGTGCCTGGAGTTGGAGGGAGGAGGGCGGGGAGCTGTTTTTT. It codes for CAWSWREEGGELFF.

The chain is built from TRBV9 and TRBJ1-6; 9 nucleotides line up with TRBD1. The ends lost 2 bases at V and 9 bases at J; junction bases unmatched: 6. CDR1 is SGDLS and CDR2 is YYNGEE in the germline V gene. This CDR3 comprises 15 residues. DNA for the CDR3: TGTGCCAGCAGCGTCGAACAGGGGGCAGCTTCACCCCTCCACTTT. It codes for CASSVEQGAASPLHF.

The chain has TRBV7-9 and TRBJ2-3; 8 bases agree with TRBD2. The CDR3 is 15 residues long. J was trimmed by 5 bases and V by 1 base; bases with no gene match: 5. From germline, CDR1 is SEHNR and CDR2 FQNEAQ (reference sequence). The CDR3 DNA is TGTGCCAGCAGCTTAGGCGGGGGGACCGGAGATACGCAGTATTTT. Its translation: CASSLGGGTGDTQYF. The whole variable domain, filled in from reference TRBV7-9 and TRBJ2-3, reads DTGVSQNPRHKITKRGQNVTFRCDPISEHNRLYWYRQTLGQGPEFLTYFQNEAQLEKSRLLSDRFSAERPKGSFSTLEIQRTEQGDSAMYLCASSLGGGTGDTQYFGPGTRLTVL.

The CDR3 spells CASSMWGRNTEAFF. The CDR3 DNA follows: TGTGCCAGTAGTATGTGGGGGAGGAACACTGAAGCTTTCTTT. V is TRBV19 and J is TRBJ1-1, with a possible D match to TRBD1 (5 bases). CDR3 length equals 14 residues. Germline CDR1 LNHDA, CDR2 SQIVND (reference sequence). V was trimmed by 3 bases and J by 1 base, leaving 9 bases between them.

V usage is TRBV5-1 and J usage is TRBJ1-3; D is uncertain. V lost 4 bases to trimming and J lost 4 bases, with 15 bases between them. Looked up from germline, CDR1 is SGHRS and CDR2 is YFSETQ. The CDR3 consists of 15 residues. The CDR3 sequence is CASSPGPTGGNTIYF. CDR3 DNA: TGCGCCAGCAGCCCAGGACCGACGGGGGGAAACACCATATATTTT.

The rearrangement joins TRBV11-3 to TRBJ2-7; 7 bases are shared with TRBD1. Germline loops: CDR1 SGHNT, CDR2 YENEEA. The CDR3 is 13 amino acids. The V gene end was trimmed by 9 bases and the J gene end by 5 bases; junction bases not matched to a gene: 10. CDR3 residues: CASRPEGAHEQYF. The CDR3 coding sequence is TGTGCCAGTCGGCCCGAGGGGGCCCACGAGCAGTACTTC.

V is TRBV2 and J is TRBJ1-1; TRBD1 aligns across 8 bases. Germline CDR1 reads SNHLY; CDR2 reads FYNNEI. This CDR3 has 10 amino acids. V was clipped by 8 bases and J by 8 bases; unmatched bases: 1. CDR3 sequence (DNA): TGTGCCAGCCGGACAGGGGAAGCTTTCTTT. This codes for CASRTGEAFF.

The chain recombines TRBV5-4 with TRBJ2-7, with 8 bases that match TRBD2. The CDR3 length is 16 residues. In germline, CDR1 is SGHNT, CDR2 YYREEE (reference sequence). The J segment lost 5 bases and the V segment lost 0 bases, leaving 10 bases of the junction unmatched. The CDR3 here is CASSLGSGGPGNEQYF. For the CDR3, the DNA is TGTGCCAGCAGCTTGGGGTCGGGGGGGCCAGGGAACGAGCAGTACTTC. The full variable domain, rest sourced from reference TRBV5-4 and TRBJ2-7, is ETGVTQSPTHLIKTRGQQVTLRCSSQSGHNTVSWYQQALGQGPQFIFQYYREEENGRGNFPPRFSGLQFPNYSSELNVNALELDDSALYLCASSLGSGGPGNEQYFGPGTRLTVT.

The chain combines TRBV7-2 with TRBJ2-7, with TRBD2 matching over 9 bases. The CDR3 loop spans 14 amino acids. The ends lost 1 base at V and 2 bases at J; junction bases unmatched: 0. Looked up from germline, CDR1 is SGHTA and CDR2 is FQGNSA. Written as DNA, the CDR3 is TGTGCCAGCAGCTTAGGCGGGGGGGCCTACGAGCAGTACTTC. Amino acid sequence: CASSLGGGAYEQYF. Supplemented by reference TRBV7-2 and TRBJ2-7, the full variable domain reads GAGVSQSPSNKVTEKGKDVELRCDPISGHTALYWYRQSLGQGLEFLIYFQGNSAPDKSGLPSDRFSAERTGGSVSTLTIQRTQQEDSAVYLCASSLGGGAYEQYFGPGTRLTVT.

This chain uses TRBV2 with TRBJ2-1, with 8 bases aligning to TRBD2. CDR1 is SNHLY, CDR2 FYNNEI, per germline. Trimming removed 6 bases from V and 10 bases from J; junction bases left unmatched: 14. The CDR3 totals 15 residues. CDR3 nucleotides: TGTGCCAGCAGGCCGATCAGCGGGGGATCGGGGGAGCAGTTCTTC. Translating it yields CASRPISGGSGEQFF.

This chain joins TRBV10-3 and TRBJ2-7; 9 nucleotides line up with TRBD2. The V and J ends lost 7 bases and 1 base, in that order; junction bases with no gene match: 2. Germline CDR1 ENHRY, CDR2 SYGVKD. The CDR3 has 13 residues. CDR3 in amino acids: CAIKAGGSYEQYF. CDR3 nucleotides: TGTGCCATCAAAGCGGGGGGTTCCTACGAGCAGTACTTC.

CDR3 region: CASSISDRGKTYEQYF. For the CDR3, the DNA is TGTGCCAGTAGTATATCGGACAGGGGGAAAACCTACGAGCAGTACTTC. The rearrangement links TRBV19 to TRBJ2-7; 10 nucleotides align to TRBD1. The CDR3 is 16 residues long. The germline CDR1 and CDR2 sequences are LNHDA and SQIVND (reference sequence). V dropped 2 bases and J dropped 2; count of bases not matched to a gene: 6.